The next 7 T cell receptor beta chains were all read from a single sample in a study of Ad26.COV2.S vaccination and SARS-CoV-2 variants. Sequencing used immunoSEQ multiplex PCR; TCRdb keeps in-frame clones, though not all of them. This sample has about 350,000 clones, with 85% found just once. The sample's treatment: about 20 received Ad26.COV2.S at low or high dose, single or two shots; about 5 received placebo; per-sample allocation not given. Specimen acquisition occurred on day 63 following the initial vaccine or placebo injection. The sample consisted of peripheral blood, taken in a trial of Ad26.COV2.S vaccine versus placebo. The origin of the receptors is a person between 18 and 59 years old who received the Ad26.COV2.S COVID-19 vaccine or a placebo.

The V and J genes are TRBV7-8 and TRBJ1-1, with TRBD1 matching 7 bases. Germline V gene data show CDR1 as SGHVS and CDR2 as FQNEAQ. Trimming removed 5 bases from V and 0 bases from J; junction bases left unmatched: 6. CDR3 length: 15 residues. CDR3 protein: CASSRRDRLNTEAFF. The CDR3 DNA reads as TGTGCCAGCAGCCGTAGGGACAGACTGAACACTGAAGCTTTCTTT.

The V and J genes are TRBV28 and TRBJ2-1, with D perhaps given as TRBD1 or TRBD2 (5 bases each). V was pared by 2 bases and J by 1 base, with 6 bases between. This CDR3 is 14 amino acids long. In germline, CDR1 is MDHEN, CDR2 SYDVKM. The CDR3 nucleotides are TGTGCCAGCAGTTTAGAGGGGTCCTACAATGAGCAGTTCTTC. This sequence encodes CASSLEGSYNEQFF. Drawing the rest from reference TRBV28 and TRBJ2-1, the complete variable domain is DVKVTQSSRYLVKRTGEKVFLECVQDMDHENMFWYRQDPGLGLRLIYFSYDVKMKEKGDIPEGYSVSREKKERFSLILESASTNQTSMYLCASSLEGSYNEQFFGPGTRLTVL.

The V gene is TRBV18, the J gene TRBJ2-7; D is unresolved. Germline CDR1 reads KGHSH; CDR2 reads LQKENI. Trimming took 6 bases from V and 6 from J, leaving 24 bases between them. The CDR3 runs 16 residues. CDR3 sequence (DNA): TGTGCCAGCTCGGAGTCGTCCAGCGCACGGGCTGGCGAGCAGTACTTC. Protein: CASSESSSARAGEQYF.

The DNA for the CDR3 is TGTGCCAGCGGTCCAGGGACGCATGAAGCTTTCTTT. Translated, it gives CASGPGTHEAFF. The chain combines TRBV3-1 (or the pseudogene TRBV3-2) with TRBJ1-1, with D possibly matching TRBD1 (5 bases). CDR1 is LGHDT, CDR2 YNNKEL, per germline (reference sequence). Trimming removed 8 bases at V and 7 bases at J, with 14 bases between. This CDR3 region has 12 residues.

The CDR3, as DNA: TGTGCCAGCAGTTACATCAGGGCCAATGAGCAGTTCTTC. Amino acids: CASSYIRANEQFF. The V and J genes are TRBV6-2 or TRBV6-3 and TRBJ2-1; D might be TRBD1 (5 bases). The length of the CDR3 is 13 residues. Trimming took off 2 bases at V and 6 bases at J, with 8 bases between the two ends. Germline V gives CDR1 MNHEY, CDR2 SVGEGT.

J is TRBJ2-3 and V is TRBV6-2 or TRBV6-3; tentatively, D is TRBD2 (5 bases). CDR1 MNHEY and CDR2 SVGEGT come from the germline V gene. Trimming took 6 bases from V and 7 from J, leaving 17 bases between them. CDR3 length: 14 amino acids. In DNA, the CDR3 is TGTGCCAGCAGCCGGGGAGACCGTGAACATACGCAGTATTTT. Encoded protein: CASSRGDREHTQYF.

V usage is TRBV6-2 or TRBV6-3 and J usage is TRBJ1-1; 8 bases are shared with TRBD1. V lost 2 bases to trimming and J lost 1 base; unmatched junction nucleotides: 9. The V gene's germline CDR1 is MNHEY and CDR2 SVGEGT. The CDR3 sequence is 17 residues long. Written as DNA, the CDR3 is TGTGCCAGCAGTTACCTAATCTTGGACAGGGCGAACACTGAAGCTTTCTTT. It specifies CASSYLILDRANTEAFF.